These 30 T cell receptor beta chains were sequenced from one sample in a study of T cells in Graves' hyperthyroidism and ophthalmopathy. RNA transcripts were the template for amplifying TCR beta CDR3 regions. The HTBI set primed first-round TCR CDR3 RT-PCR. Via MiXCR, TCRdb re-called the multiplex PCR reads, giving one row per CDR3 protein. The table records about 500,000 distinct CDR3 sequences, over 45% of them present only once. The sample comprised peripheral blood or thyroid tissue (not recorded which). Every receptor here comes from an adult woman with Graves' disease, either hyperthyroidism or ophthalmopathy (not recorded which).

This clonotype was seen a few times. The chain is built from TRBV7-3 and TRBJ2-3; D might be TRBD2 (5 bases). The CDR3 totals 15 residues. The germline CDR1 and CDR2 sequences are SGHTA and FQGTGA. V was clipped by 6 bases and J by 2 bases, with 15 bases between them. CDR3 protein: CASSFREGSTDTQYF. CDR3 coding DNA: TGTGCCAGCAGTTTTCGCGAGGGCTCCACAGATACGCAGTATTTT. Combining the CDR3 with reference TRBV7-3 and TRBJ2-3 gives the whole variable domain GAGVSQTPSNKVTEKGKYVELRCDPISGHTALYWYRQSLGQGPEFLIYFQGTGAADDSGLPNDRFFAVRPEGSVSTLKIQRTERGDSAVYLCASSFREGSTDTQYFGPGTRLTVL.

V usage is TRBV7-9 and J usage is TRBJ2-2; D is unclear. Trimming removed 5 bases at V and 7 bases at J, with 17 bases between. CDR1 and CDR2 (germline): SEHNR, FQNEAQ (reference sequence). The CDR3 contains 15 residues. CDR3 protein: CASSPPSGSYGELFF. In DNA form, the CDR3 reads TGTGCCAGCAGCCCCCCTTCGGGTTCCTACGGGGAGCTGTTTTTT.

This clonotype was found many times. J is TRBJ1-5 and V is TRBV6-5, with D uncertain. This CDR3 is built from 13 residues. Deletions cut 8 bases from V and 1 base from J, with 9 bases between. The germline CDR1 and CDR2 sequences are MNHEY and SVGAGI. CDR3 coding DNA: TGTGCCAGCCGGCGGGTCAGCAATCAGCCCCAGCATTTT. Its translation: CASRRVSNQPQHF.

This clonotype came up many times. The chain is built from TRBV7-9 and TRBJ2-5, with D hard to call. The V gene's germline CDR1 is SEHNR and CDR2 FQNEAQ (reference sequence). The CDR3 extends over 12 amino acids. V lost 1 base to trimming and J lost 14 bases, with 14 bases between them. This chain's CDR3 is CASSLDGLAAYF. In DNA, the CDR3 is TGTGCCAGCAGCTTAGACGGGTTAGCCGCTTACTTC. Full variable domain (remainder filled in from reference TRBV7-9 and TRBJ2-5): DTGVSQNPRHKITKRGQNVTFRCDPISEHNRLYWYRQTLGQGPEFLTYFQNEAQLEKSRLLSDRFSAERPKGSFSTLEIQRTEQGDSAMYLCASSLDGLAAYFGPGTRLLVL.

This clonotype has ten or more counts. This chain connects TRBV7-2 to TRBJ2-7, with 8 bases fitting TRBD2. The V gene end was trimmed by 1 base and the J gene end by 6 bases; junction bases not matched to a gene: 8. Germline V CDR1 and CDR2: SGHTA, FQGNSA. The CDR3 sequence is 15 residues long. The CDR3 bases are TGTGCCAGCAGCTTAGATCTGGCGGGAGGCTCCGAGCAGTACTTC. Translating gives CASSLDLAGGSEQYF.

The genes are TRBV29-1 and TRBJ2-5, with 10 bases matching TRBD1. This CDR3 is built from 14 residues. The germline V gene has CDR1 SQVTM and CDR2 ANQGSEA. V lost 3 bases to trimming and J lost 4 bases; unmatched junction nucleotides: 5. The CDR3 DNA is TGCAGCGTTGAGGGGACAGGGGTCCTAGAGACCCAGTACTTC. It yields the protein CSVEGTGVLETQYF.

There are many counts of this clonotype. This chain connects TRBV7-9 to TRBJ1-4; D is unresolved. CDR3 length equals 13 residues. Looked up from germline, CDR1 is SEHNR and CDR2 is FQNEAQ (reference sequence). Trimming pared 2 bases from V and 6 bases from J, leaving 7 bases between. The CDR3 DNA follows: TGTGCCAGCAGCTTAATTTTTGATGAAAAACTGTTTTTT. This translates into CASSLIFDEKLFF.

This clonotype was detected a few times. V and J are TRBV10-3 and TRBJ2-7; 7 positions agree with TRBD1. Germline V gene lookup returns CDR1 ENHRY and CDR2 SYGVKD. The CDR3 length is 13 residues. J lost 2 bases, V lost 7 bases, and 5 bases had no gene match. The CDR3 sequence is CAIKGTAAYEQYF. CDR3 sequence (DNA): TGTGCCATCAAGGGGACAGCTGCCTACGAGCAGTACTTC.

A word on this clonotype: Germline and junction disagree at one end, which may indicate a read error. This chain links TRBV7-3 with TRBJ1-2, with D tentatively TRBD1 (5 bases). Germline V gene data show CDR1 as SGHTA and CDR2 as FQGTGA. CDR3 length: 15 residues. The CDR3, as DNA: TGTGCCAGCAGCCAAATGTCCGGGACTAACTATGGCTACGCCTTC. Its protein is CASSQMSGTNYGYAF. Together with reference TRBV7-3 and TRBJ1-2, the CDR3 gives the full variable domain: GAGVSQTPSNKVTEKGKYVELRCDPISGHTALYWYRQSLGQGPEFLIYFQGTGAADDSGLPNDRFFAVRPEGSVSTLKIQRTERGDSAVYLCASSQMSGTNYGYAFGSGTRLTVV.

The rearrangement uses TRBV2 and TRBJ2-2; maybe TRBD2 (5 bases). CDR3 length: 17 amino acids. CDR1 and CDR2 (germline): SNHLY, FYNNEI. Trimming stripped 2 bases from V and 5 bases from J, with 18 bases between. The CDR3, as DNA: TGTGCCAGCAGTGAATCTCGGGGAAGGGTGATGACCGGGGAGCTGTTTTTT. This codes for CASSESRGRVMTGELFF.

The chain has TRBV5-5 and TRBJ2-5; D may correspond to TRBD1 or TRBD2 (5 bases each). Germline CDR1 is SGHKS and CDR2 is YYEKEE (reference sequence). V was pared by 9 bases and J by 1 base, with 19 bases between. The CDR3 runs to 15 residues. The CDR3 reads CAKSRDGEPQETQYF. The DNA for the CDR3 is TGTGCCAAAAGCAGGGACGGAGAACCCCAAGAGACCCAGTACTTC.

This clonotype was recorded only once. The V and J genes are TRBV2 and TRBJ1-5; D may be TRBD1 (5 bases). CDR1 is SNHLY, CDR2 FYNNEI, per germline. This CDR3 has 14 amino acids. The V and J ends lost 11 bases and 7 bases respectively, with 21 bases between them. CDR3 DNA: TGTGCCGGGACTAGAGGTCAGGGAGGACAGCCCCAGCATTTT. It specifies CAGTRGQGGQPQHF.

This clonotype was detected a few times. V and J are TRBV4-1 and TRBJ1-4; D remains unclear. The V and J ends lost 1 base and 2 bases respectively, with 20 bases between them. This CDR3 is built from 19 residues. CDR1 and CDR2 from the germline V gene are MGHRA and YSYEKL. The CDR3 bases are TGCGCCAGCAGCCAAGCTCCTACTTCGGGGATGGTTACTAATGAAAAACTGTTTTTT. The encoded protein is CASSQAPTSGMVTNEKLFF.

This sequence joins TRBV29-1 and TRBJ1-1; D is perhaps TRBD1 (6 bases). Per the germline V gene, CDR1 is SQVTM and CDR2 is ANQGSEA. The CDR3 extends over 13 amino acids. V was shortened by 4 bases and J by 4 bases, with 13 bases between the two germline ends. CDR3 DNA: TGCAGCGTTGTGGCGGACAGTGTCACTGAAGCTTTCTTT. It translates to CSVVADSVTEAFF.

This clonotype was observed many times. The chain has TRBV6-6 and TRBJ1-5, with D possibly matching TRBD1 (5 bases). CDR3 length: 15 residues. Germline values: CDR1 MNHNY, CDR2 SVGAGI (reference sequence). V lost 0 bases and J 7 bases, leaving 13 bases between the germline ends. As DNA, the CDR3 is TGTGCCAGCAGTTACTCGGGAGGGGAAGGGCAGCCCCAGCATTTT. As protein: CASSYSGGEGQPQHF.

This chain joins TRBV10-3 and TRBJ1-2; the D gene is possibly TRBD1 (6 bases). This CDR3 contains 12 residues. The ends were cut back, 4 bases at V and 7 bases at J, with 10 bases in the middle. Germline assignment: CDR1 ENHRY and CDR2 SYGVKD. The chain's CDR3 is CAISAQGFGYTF. CDR3 bases: TGTGCCATCAGTGCGCAGGGGTTTGGCTACACCTTC.

The rearrangement links TRBV28 to TRBJ2-5, with TRBD1 matching over 10 bases. With 5 bases clipped from V and 0 bases from J, the junction kept 6 bases outside the gene matches. The V gene's germline CDR1 is MDHEN and CDR2 SYDVKM. CDR3 size: 16 residues. For the CDR3, the DNA is TGTGCCAGCAGTGGCTCCGGGACAGGGGACCAAGAGACCCAGTACTTC. Its protein product is CASSGSGTGDQETQYF.

On this clonotype itself: The conserved phenylalanine or tryptophan is not found at the CDR3 terminus, so this likely reflects a read error. No DNA is shown, since the ends of the CDR3 on it are uncertain; the CDR3 is the one TCRdb lists. The chain joins TRBV2 to TRBJ1-1; the table gives TRBD1 as D, unverified against the DNA. CDR1 and CDR2 from the germline V gene are SNHLY and FYNNEI. The CDR3 length is 14 residues, termini included. This chain's CDR3 is CASKGTGRNTEAFL.

This clonotype occurred many times. CDR3 coding DNA: TGTGCCAGCAGCCCGACAGGGGGAGGCCCAGATACGCAGTATTTT. Translating gives CASSPTGGGPDTQYF. The chain has TRBV7-9 and TRBJ2-3, with TRBD1 matching over 9 bases. The V gene end was trimmed by 5 bases and the J gene end by 4 bases; junction bases not matched to a gene: 7. This CDR3 contains 15 residues. Per the germline V gene, CDR1 is SEHNR and CDR2 is FQNEAQ (reference sequence). Together with reference TRBV7-9 and TRBJ2-3, the CDR3 gives the full variable domain: DTGVSQNPRHKITKRGQNVTFRCDPISEHNRLYWYRQTLGQGPEFLTYFQNEAQLEKSRLLSDRFSAERPKGSFSTLEIQRTEQGDSAMYLCASSPTGGGPDTQYFGPGTRLTVL.

J is TRBJ2-7 and V is TRBV7-2; D ambiguous. V gave up 2 bases and J gave up 9 bases, with 11 bases separating them. This CDR3 contains 12 residues. The germline gives CDR1 SGHTA, CDR2 FQGNSA. The CDR3 nucleotides read TGTGCCAGCAGCTTAATGGTCGGCGGGCAGTACTTC. This gives the protein CASSLMVGGQYF.

This clonotype has ten or more counts. CDR3 nucleotide sequence: TGCGCCAGCAGCCAAGGCTCCGGGGACGGCTACACCTTC. As protein: CASSQGSGDGYTF. V usage is TRBV4-1 and J usage is TRBJ1-2; maybe TRBD1 (5 bases). Trimming shortened V by 1 base and J by 8 bases, and 11 bases separated the two germline ends. The CDR3 sequence is 13 residues long. CDR1 MGHRA and CDR2 YSYEKL come from the germline V gene.

The chain has TRBV9 and TRBJ1-2, with D possibly matching TRBD1 (5 bases). This CDR3 region has 15 residues. CDR1 is SGDLS, CDR2 YYNGEE, per germline. Between the trimmed V and J ends, which lost 4 bases and 2 bases, there was a span of 15 bases. The CDR3 here is CASSPAGAANYGYTF. The CDR3 nucleotides are TGTGCCAGCAGCCCCGCTGGGGCAGCCAACTATGGCTACACCTTC.

This clonotype has at least ten counts. The gene calls are TRBV20-1 and TRBJ2-2, with D unresolved. Germline-derived CDR1 and CDR2 are DFQATT and SNEGSKA (reference sequence). V lost 6 bases, J lost 7 bases, and 12 bases lay in between. The CDR3 spans 12 residues. CDR3 in DNA: TGCAGTGCCCGGGCCCTATACGGGGAGCTGTTTTTT. Its protein is CSARALYGELFF.

This clonotype has a count of ten or more. The V and J genes are TRBV6-6 and TRBJ2-7; the D is unclear. V was trimmed by 2 bases and J by 5 bases, leaving 7 bases between them. This CDR3 is 12 amino acids long. Germline CDR1 is MNHNY and CDR2 is SVGAGI (reference sequence). CDR3 nucleotides: TGTGCCAGCAGTTACGGTGGGAACGAGCAGTACTTC. The encoded protein is CASSYGGNEQYF.

This clonotype has a count of ten or more. V gene TRBV7-8 combines with J gene TRBJ2-7, with a possible D match to TRBD2 (6 bases). In germline, CDR1 is SGHVS, CDR2 FQNEAQ. Trimming took 5 bases from V and 3 from J, leaving 11 bases between them. This CDR3 spans 13 amino acids. The CDR3 nucleotides read TGTGCCAGCAGCCGCCGGGGGAGCTACGAGCAGTACTTC. Protein sequence: CASSRRGSYEQYF.

In nucleotides, the CDR3 is TGTGCCAGCAGCTTAGGCCCGAGAAGCTCCTACGAGCAGTACTTC. Translated: CASSLGPRSSYEQYF. The chain joins TRBV7-4 to TRBJ2-7; D call uncertain. Germline CDR1 and CDR2: SGHVT and SQSDAQ. The germline V and J ends were trimmed by 1 base and 0 bases, with 10 bases remaining between them. The CDR3 has 15 residues.

V gene TRBV29-1 combines with J gene TRBJ1-1; 7 positions match TRBD1. Looked up from germline, CDR1 is SQVTM and CDR2 is ANQGSEA. V was pared by 7 bases and J by 4 bases, with 3 bases of the junction left unmatched. This CDR3 spans 11 amino acids. The CDR3 loop is CSGGTVTEAFF. The CDR3 DNA sequence: TGCAGCGGGGGGACAGTCACTGAAGCTTTCTTT.

V and J are TRBV20-1 and TRBJ1-2; D is ambiguous. CDR1 is DFQATT, CDR2 SNEGSKA, per germline (reference sequence). The CDR3 contains 14 residues. V was trimmed by 1 base and J by 3 bases, leaving 12 bases between them. The CDR3 reads CSARGPQRDYGYTF. The CDR3 DNA follows: TGCAGTGCTAGAGGACCTCAGAGGGACTATGGCTACACCTTC.

The genes are TRBV19 and TRBJ1-5; 7 nucleotides agree with TRBD1. The CDR3 loop spans 17 amino acids. Germline CDR1 and CDR2: LNHDA and SQIVND (reference sequence). V shed 2 bases, J shed 1 base, and the junction held 8 bases outside the gene matches. The CDR3 spells CASSILSSGGSNQPQHF. CDR3 DNA: TGTGCCAGTAGTATACTATCCTCAGGGGGAAGCAATCAGCCCCAGCATTTT.

The chain has TRBV10-2 and TRBJ2-5; D gene unclear. Gene TRBJ2-7 matches the end of the DNA better, so the J call may be wrong. The CDR3 contains 12 residues. Germline CDR1 WSHSY, CDR2 SAAADI. The CDR3 here is CASSELAYEQYF. The CDR3 DNA reads as TGCGCCAGCAGTGAGTTGGCCTACGAGCAGTACTTC.